Following are 22 T cell receptor beta chains from one sample sequenced in a study of tumor-infiltrating lymphocytes in localized non-small cell lung cancer. Using immunoSEQ multiplex PCR, the repertoire was profiled, and TCRdb retains in-frame clones only, with some absent. The sample lists around 13,000 clones, around 68% occurring once. Material: uninvolved lung tissue not adjacent to the tumor. The receptors were sampled from a human donor with non-small cell lung cancer.

The V gene is TRBV7-2, the J gene TRBJ2-2, with D unresolved. Trimming removed 1 base at V and 4 bases at J, with 10 bases between. The CDR3 sequence is 15 residues long. CDR1 SGHTA and CDR2 FQGNSA come from the germline V gene. The CDR3 DNA reads TGTGCCAGCAGCTTAGGGGGTGTCCGCACCGGGGAGCTGTTTTTT. This gives the protein CASSLGGVRTGELFF.

This chain joins TRBV5-1 and TRBJ1-3; 10 bases map to TRBD1. In germline, CDR1 is SGHRS, CDR2 YFSETQ. The CDR3 has 16 residues. Trimming at V came to 3 bases and at J to 6 bases, leaving 9 bases not matched to a gene. DNA for the CDR3: TGCGCCAGCAGCTCGCGGGACAGGGGAACCTCAAACACCATATATTTT. Its protein product is CASSSRDRGTSNTIYF.

This chain joins TRBV9 and TRBJ2-3; D might be TRBD2 (5 bases). The CDR3 spans 17 residues. Germline values: CDR1 SGDLS, CDR2 YYNGEE. Trimming removed 4 bases at V and 2 bases at J, with 20 bases between. Written as DNA, the CDR3 is TGTGCCAGCAGCCCCATCGGGAACCGGAAGTTCACAGATACGCAGTATTTT. Its translation: CASSPIGNRKFTDTQYF.

This chain links TRBV29-1 with TRBJ1-6; possibly TRBD1 for D (6 bases). The germline V gene encodes CDR1 SQVTM and CDR2 ANQGSEA. The CDR3 loop spans 12 amino acids. The germline V and J ends were trimmed by 5 bases and 5 bases, with 7 bases remaining between them. CDR3 bases: TGCAGCGTTCGGGACAATAATTCACCCCTCCACTTT. Protein: CSVRDNNSPLHF.

This sequence joins TRBV5-6 and TRBJ1-1; D not certain. This CDR3 comprises 13 residues. Between the trimmed V and J ends, which lost 4 bases and 1 base, there was a span of 8 bases. CDR1 and CDR2 from the germline V gene are SGHDT and YYEEEE. The CDR3 here is CASSRVGNTEAFF. CDR3 DNA sequence: TGTGCCAGCAGCCGAGTTGGGAACACTGAAGCTTTCTTT.

The chain joins TRBV6-5 to TRBJ1-5; TRBD1 matches at 10 bases. Looked up from germline, CDR1 is MNHEY and CDR2 is SVGAGI. The CDR3 extends over 14 amino acids. The ends lost 4 bases at V and 7 bases at J; junction bases unmatched: 4. CDR3 nucleotides: TGTGCCAGCAGTTTCGGACAGGGGGGCCAGCCCCAGCATTTT. Protein: CASSFGQGGQPQHF.

The chain has TRBV4-1 and TRBJ1-1; no definite D call. The CDR3 has 14 amino acids. Trimming removed 0 bases from V and 1 base from J, with 6 bases in between. Germline V gives CDR1 MGHRA, CDR2 YSYEKL. CDR3 residues: CASSQDWGNTEAFF. The CDR3 bases are TGCGCCAGCAGCCAAGACTGGGGGAACACTGAAGCTTTCTTT.

This clone was recorded once. The chain employs TRBV18 and TRBJ2-3; no firm D call. CDR1 is KGHSH, CDR2 LQKENI, per germline. The germline V and J ends were trimmed by 2 bases and 3 bases, with 6 bases remaining between them. CDR3 length: 13 amino acids. Here the CDR3 DNA reads TGTGCCAGCTCACCAACAGCGACAGATACGCAGTATTTT. Translation: CASSPTATDTQYF.

Turning to this clone: At one boundary the junction diverges from the germline segment, which might be a read error. The V and J genes are TRBV7-7 and TRBJ1-5, with D perhaps matching TRBD1 (5 bases). The CDR3 covers 13 residues. Germline V gene lookup returns CDR1 SSHAT and CDR2 FNYEAQ (reference sequence). The CDR3 loop is CASSQGRGQPQHF. In nucleotides, the CDR3 is TGTGCTAGCAGCCAGGGCCGAGGGCAGCCCCAGCATTTT.

Here the CDR3 DNA reads TGTGCCAGCAGCGTTGGGACTTCTTCCACAGATACGCAGTATTTT. It encodes CASSVGTSSTDTQYF. This sequence joins TRBV9 and TRBJ2-3; TRBD2 might be the D (6 bases). Trimming pared 2 bases from V and 2 bases from J, leaving 12 bases between. Germline V gene sequence: CDR1 SGDLS, CDR2 YYNGEE. The CDR3 runs 15 residues.

V and J are TRBV5-1 and TRBJ2-3; a possible D gene is TRBD2 (5 bases). Germline V gives CDR1 SGHRS, CDR2 YFSETQ. With 7 bases removed from V and 0 bases from J, the gap between germline ends came to 12 bases. The CDR3 totals 14 residues. This CDR3 reads CASVRGGSTDTQYF. The CDR3 DNA reads TGCGCCAGCGTTCGGGGTGGGAGCACAGATACGCAGTATTTT.

By sample fraction, this clone is medium-sized. The chain employs TRBV14 and TRBJ2-6; 8 nucleotides line up with TRBD1. V shed 0 bases, J shed 3 bases, and the junction held 16 bases outside the gene matches. The CDR3 consists of 21 residues. Germline V gene lookup returns CDR1 SGHDN and CDR2 FVKESK. CDR3 sequence: CASSQDRFRQGKTFGANVLTF. The CDR3 DNA reads as TGTGCCAGCAGCCAAGATCGGTTCCGACAGGGGAAGACCTTTGGGGCCAACGTCCTGACTTTC.

The V call is TRBV4-1, the J call TRBJ2-3, with a tentative D call TRBD1 (6 bases). The CDR3 loop spans 17 amino acids. The germline V gene encodes CDR1 MGHRA and CDR2 YSYEKL. Between the trimmed V and J ends, which lost 8 bases and 0 bases, there was a span of 21 bases. The CDR3 bases are TGCGCCAGCCGACCAACCTTTGCCAGGGGTAGCACAGATACGCAGTATTTT. Its translation is CASRPTFARGSTDTQYF.

The chain combines TRBV27 with TRBJ1-1; perhaps TRBD1 as D (6 bases). The V end lost 3 bases, the J end lost 6 bases, and 23 bases lay between the germline ends. This CDR3 has 17 residues. The germline V gene has CDR1 MNHEY and CDR2 SMNVEV (reference sequence). The CDR3 reads CASSFTWGAVVSSEAFF. The DNA of the CDR3 is TGTGCCAGCAGTTTTACTTGGGGGGCGGTTGTTAGTTCTGAAGCTTTCTTT.

The gene calls are TRBV5-6 and TRBJ1-1; 7 positions match TRBD1. CDR1 and CDR2 from the germline V gene are SGHDT and YYEEEE. With V trimmed by 6 bases and J by 1 base, 9 bases remained unmatched. This CDR3 region has 15 residues. CDR3 nucleotide sequence: TGTGCCAGCACCCAACCGGGACAGCCGAACACTGAAGCTTTCTTT. It translates to CASTQPGQPNTEAFF.

In its sample, this clone ranks as medium-sized. Within the sample, other DNA sequences also encode this same CDR3. CDR3 residues: CASSQEATGNEKLFF. CDR3 DNA sequence: TGCGCCAGCAGCCAAGAGGCGACGGGGAATGAAAAACTGTTTTTT. The chain combines TRBV4-1 with TRBJ1-4, with no clear D. The CDR3 has 15 residues. Between the trimmed V and J ends, which lost 0 bases and 5 bases, there was a span of 10 bases. Germline CDR1 and CDR2: MGHRA and YSYEKL.

This clone appeared a few times. The chain recombines TRBV10-3 with TRBJ2-3; the D is unclear. Germline CDR1 reads ENHRY; CDR2 reads SYGVKD. CDR3 size: 11 residues. V lost 7 bases and J 6 bases, leaving 8 bases between the germline ends. The CDR3 nucleotides are TGTGCCATCAAGTTAGCTGATACGCAGTATTTT. Translated: CAIKLADTQYF.

This chain uses TRBV28 with TRBJ1-6; D unresolved. Trimming shortened V by 5 bases and J by 13 bases, and 18 bases separated the two germline ends. Germline V gives CDR1 MDHEN, CDR2 SYDVKM. The CDR3 consists of 14 residues. The CDR3 sequence is CASSQDGDLDPLHF. The CDR3 coding sequence is TGTGCCAGCAGTCAAGACGGGGATTTGGACCCCCTCCACTTT.

J is TRBJ2-3 and V is TRBV29-1; D perhaps matches TRBD1 (5 bases). V was pared by 4 bases and J by 3 bases, with 11 bases between. CDR3 length: 13 residues. The V gene's germline CDR1 is SQVTM and CDR2 ANQGSEA. CDR3 nucleotides: TGCAGCGTTGGGGGCAGGGTGACAGATACGCAGTATTTT. Translated: CSVGGRVTDTQYF.

The rearrangement joins TRBV5-4 to TRBJ1-4, with a tentative D call TRBD1 (5 bases). Trimming left V 3 bases short and J 7 bases short, with 13 bases between. The CDR3 sequence is 14 residues long. Germline values: CDR1 SGHNT, CDR2 YYREEE (reference sequence). CDR3 sequence reads: CASSSGLGSEKLFF. CDR3 DNA: TGTGCCAGCAGCTCGGGACTGGGTAGTGAAAAACTGTTTTTT.

The chain couples TRBV7-9 to TRBJ2-1; D gene uncertain. The CDR3 is 15 residues long. V was clipped by 5 bases and J by 4 bases, with 15 bases between them. Germline V gene lookup returns CDR1 SEHNR and CDR2 FQNEAQ (reference sequence). CDR3 sequence: CASSPEAVGYNEQFF. The CDR3 nucleotides read TGTGCCAGCAGCCCAGAGGCCGTAGGATACAATGAGCAGTTCTTC.

The CDR3 loop reads CSASYVYEQYF. CDR3 in DNA: TGCAGTGCTAGTTACGTCTACGAGCAGTACTTC. The gene calls are TRBV20-1 and TRBJ2-7; D is unclear. The CDR3 is made up of 11 amino acids. With 3 bases removed from V and 3 bases from J, the gap between germline ends came to 6 bases. Per the germline V gene, CDR1 is DFQATT and CDR2 is SNEGSKA (reference sequence).